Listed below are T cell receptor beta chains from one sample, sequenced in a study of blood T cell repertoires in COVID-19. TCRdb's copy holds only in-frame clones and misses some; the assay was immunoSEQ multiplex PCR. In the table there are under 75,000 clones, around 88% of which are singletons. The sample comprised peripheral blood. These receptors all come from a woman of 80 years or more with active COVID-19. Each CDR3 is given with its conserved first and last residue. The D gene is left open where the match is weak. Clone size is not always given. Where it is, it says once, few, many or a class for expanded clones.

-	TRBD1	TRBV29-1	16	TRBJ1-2	CSALGGTETGVGGYTF	TGCAGCGCCCTGGGAGGAACCGAGACAGGGGTCGGTGGCTACACCTTC
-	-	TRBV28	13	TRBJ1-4	CATTGGGNEKLFF	TGTGCCACGACAGGAGGCGGTAATGAAAAACTGTTTTTT
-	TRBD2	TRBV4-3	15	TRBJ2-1	CASSQGTSWQMEQFF	TGCGCCAGCAGCCAGGGGACTAGCTGGCAAATGGAGCAGTTCTTC
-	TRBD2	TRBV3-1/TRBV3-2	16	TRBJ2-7	CASSFGLAGGSYEQYF	TGTGCCAGCAGCTTCGGACTAGCGGGGGGCTCCTACGAGCAGTACTTC
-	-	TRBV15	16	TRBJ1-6	CATSRRVGGGGSPLHF	TGTGCCACCAGCAGACGCGTAGGAGGGGGGGGCTCACCCCTCCACTTT
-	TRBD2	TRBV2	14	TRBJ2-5	CASIQTAGGETQYF	TGTGCCAGCATACAAACAGCCGGGGGGGAGACCCAGTACTTC
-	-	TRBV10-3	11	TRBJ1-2	CATGGLDGYTF	TGTGCCACCGGGGGACTGGATGGCTACACCTTC
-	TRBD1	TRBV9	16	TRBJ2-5	CASSDPTGTGEETQYF	TGTGCCAGCAGCGACCCCACCGGGACAGGGGAAGAGACCCAGTACTTC
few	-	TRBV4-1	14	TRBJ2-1	CASSFRALQEKQFF	TGCGCCAGCAGCTTCAGGGCATTACAGGAAAAGCAGTTCTTC
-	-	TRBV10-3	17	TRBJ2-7	CAISEEVPAGLPYEQYF	TGTGCCATCAGTGAGGAGGTACCAGCCGGCCTTCCCTACGAGCAGTACTTC
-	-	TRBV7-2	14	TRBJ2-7	CASSFSPTGNEQYF	TGTGCCAGCAGCTTTTCCCCCACAGGGAACGAGCAGTACTTC